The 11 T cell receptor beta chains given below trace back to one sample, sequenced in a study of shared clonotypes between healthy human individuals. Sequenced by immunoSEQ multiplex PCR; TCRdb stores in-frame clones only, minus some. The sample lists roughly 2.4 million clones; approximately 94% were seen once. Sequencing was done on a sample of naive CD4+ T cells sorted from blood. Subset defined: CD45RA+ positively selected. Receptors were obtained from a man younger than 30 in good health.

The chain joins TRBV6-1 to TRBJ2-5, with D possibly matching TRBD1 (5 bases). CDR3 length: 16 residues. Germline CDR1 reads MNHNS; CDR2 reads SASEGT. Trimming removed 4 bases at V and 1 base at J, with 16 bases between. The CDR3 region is CASSGFVTDFQETQYF. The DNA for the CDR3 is TGTGCCAGCAGTGGCTTCGTGACAGATTTCCAAGAGACCCAGTACTTC.

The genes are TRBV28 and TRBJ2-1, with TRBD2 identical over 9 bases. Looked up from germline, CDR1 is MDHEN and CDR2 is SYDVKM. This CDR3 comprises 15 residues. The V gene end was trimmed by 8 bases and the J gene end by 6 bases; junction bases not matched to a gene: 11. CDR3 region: CASSLSGTSLNEQFF. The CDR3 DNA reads TGTGCCAGCTCGTTATCGGGGACTAGCCTCAATGAGCAGTTCTTC.

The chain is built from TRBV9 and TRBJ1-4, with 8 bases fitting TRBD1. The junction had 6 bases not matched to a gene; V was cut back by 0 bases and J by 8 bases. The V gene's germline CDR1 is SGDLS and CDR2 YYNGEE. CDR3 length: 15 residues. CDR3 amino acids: CASSVGGRGLEKLFF. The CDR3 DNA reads TGTGCCAGCAGCGTAGGTGGCAGGGGGCTCGAAAAACTGTTTTTT.

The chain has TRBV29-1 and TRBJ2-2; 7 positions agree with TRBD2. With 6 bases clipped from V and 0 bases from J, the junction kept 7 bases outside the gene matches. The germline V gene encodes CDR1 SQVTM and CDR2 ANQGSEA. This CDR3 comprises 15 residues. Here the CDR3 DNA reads TGCAGCGTGGGCGGGGGAAAGGCGAACACCGGGGAGCTGTTTTTT. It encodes CSVGGGKANTGELFF.

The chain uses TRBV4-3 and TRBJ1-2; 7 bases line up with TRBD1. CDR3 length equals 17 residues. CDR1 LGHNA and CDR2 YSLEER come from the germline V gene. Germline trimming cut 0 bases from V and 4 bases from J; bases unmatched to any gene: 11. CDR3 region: CASSQEPQRGQSYGYTF. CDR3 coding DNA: TGCGCCAGCAGCCAAGAACCCCAGAGGGGGCAGAGCTATGGCTACACCTTC.

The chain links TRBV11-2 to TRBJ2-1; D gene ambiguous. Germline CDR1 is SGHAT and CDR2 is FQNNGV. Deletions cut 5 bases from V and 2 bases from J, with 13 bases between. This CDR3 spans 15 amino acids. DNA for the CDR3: TGTGCCAGCAGCCTGGACCCTTTTGCCTACAATGAGCAGTTCTTC. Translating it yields CASSLDPFAYNEQFF.

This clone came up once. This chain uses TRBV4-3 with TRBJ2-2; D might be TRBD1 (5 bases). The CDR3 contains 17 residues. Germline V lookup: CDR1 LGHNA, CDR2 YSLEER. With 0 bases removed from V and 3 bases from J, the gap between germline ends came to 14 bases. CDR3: CASSQDGAGAHTGELFF. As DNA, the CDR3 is TGCGCCAGCAGCCAAGATGGGGCCGGAGCGCACACCGGGGAGCTGTTTTTT.

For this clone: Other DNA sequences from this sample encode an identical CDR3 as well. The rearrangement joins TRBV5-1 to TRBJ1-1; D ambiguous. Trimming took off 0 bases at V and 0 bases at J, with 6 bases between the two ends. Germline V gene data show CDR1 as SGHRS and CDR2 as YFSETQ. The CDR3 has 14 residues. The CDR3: CASSLGLLNTEAFF. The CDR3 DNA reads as TGCGCCAGCAGCTTGGGACTCTTGAACACTGAAGCTTTCTTT.

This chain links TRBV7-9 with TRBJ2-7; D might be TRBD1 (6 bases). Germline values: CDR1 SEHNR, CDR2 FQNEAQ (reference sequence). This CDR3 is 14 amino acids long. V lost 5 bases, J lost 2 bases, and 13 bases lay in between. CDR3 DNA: TGTGCCAGCAGCCACGGGCAGGGGCCCTACGAGCAGTACTTC. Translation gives CASSHGQGPYEQYF.

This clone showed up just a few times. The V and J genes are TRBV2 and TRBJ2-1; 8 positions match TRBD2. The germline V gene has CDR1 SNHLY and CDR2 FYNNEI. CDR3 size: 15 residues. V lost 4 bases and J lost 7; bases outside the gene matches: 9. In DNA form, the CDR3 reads TGTGCCAGCAGTGTAAGGAGCGGGGGCGGAAATGAGCAGTTCTTC. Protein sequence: CASSVRSGGGNEQFF.

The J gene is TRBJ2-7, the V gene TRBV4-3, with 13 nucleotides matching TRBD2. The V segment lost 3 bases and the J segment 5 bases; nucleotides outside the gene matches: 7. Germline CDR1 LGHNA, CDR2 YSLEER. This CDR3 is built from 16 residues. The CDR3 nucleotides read TGCGCCAGCAGCCAGGGACTAGCGGGATCCTTCCACGAGCAGTACTTC. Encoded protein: CASSQGLAGSFHEQYF.